Listed here are 26 T cell receptor beta chains from one sample, sequenced in a study of blood T cells in healthy people across ages. The use of a sample-barcoded 5' primer and a J-beta primer mix characterized a second PCR of about 7 to 12 cycles. TCRdb re-called the 5' RACE reads with MiXCR, one entry per CDR3 protein. The table has more than 750,000 distinct CDR3 sequences, just under 30% seen once; the top ten hold around 9.6%. Another study also made use of these data, one on T cells of mothers and their children.

The sequencing input was blood. The receptors were sampled from a woman aged 40 to 50 in good health.

This chain links TRBV29-1 with TRBJ2-4, with unresolved D. This CDR3 has 12 amino acids. Trimming stripped 0 bases from V and 6 bases from J, with 6 bases between. The germline V gene has CDR1 SQVTM and CDR2 ANQGSEA. The CDR3 DNA sequence: TGCAGCGTTGAAGATCGGAGAAACATTCAGTACTTC. Translating it yields CSVEDRRNIQYF.

With respect to this clonotype: A junction end diverges from the germline sequence, so it may reflect a read error. The rearrangement links TRBV5-1 to TRBJ2-3, with 10 positions matching TRBD1. The CDR3 contains 15 residues. The germline CDR1 and CDR2 sequences are SGHRS and YFSETQ. The DNA of the CDR3 is TGCGTCAGCAGCCTGGGACAGGGGTACACAGATACGCAGTATTTT. This gives the protein CVSSLGQGYTDTQYF.

V usage is TRBV2 and J usage is TRBJ2-1; TRBD2 matches at 9 bases. With V trimmed by 3 bases and J by 6 bases, 6 bases remained unmatched. Germline lookup yields CDR1 SNHLY and CDR2 FYNNEI. The CDR3 runs 15 residues. CDR3 residues: CASSEEGLALNEQFF. The CDR3, as DNA: TGTGCCAGCAGTGAGGAAGGACTAGCGCTCAATGAGCAGTTCTTC. The full variable domain, its missing parts supplied by reference TRBV2 and TRBJ2-1, is EPEVTQTPSHQVTQMGQEVILRCVPISNHLYFYWYRQILGQKVEFLVSFYNNEISEKSEIFDDQFSVERPDGSNFTLKIRSTKLEDSAMYFCASSEEGLALNEQFFGPGTRLTVL.

The rearrangement joins TRBV28 to TRBJ1-2, with D possibly matching TRBD1 (6 bases). The CDR3 runs 15 residues. Looked up from germline, CDR1 is MDHEN and CDR2 is SYDVKM. Trimming removed 5 bases from V and 6 bases from J, with 19 bases in between. The CDR3 sequence: CASSLGQILTHGYTF. The CDR3 DNA is TGTGCCAGCAGTCTGGGACAAATCTTAACTCATGGCTACACCTTC.

The V gene is TRBV28, the J gene TRBJ1-2; 9 nucleotides align to TRBD1. This CDR3 comprises 15 residues. The germline V gene encodes CDR1 MDHEN and CDR2 SYDVKM. V lost 6 bases and J lost 8; bases outside the gene matches: 13. DNA of the CDR3: TGTGCCAGCAGCGACCCAACAGGGGGCGGCTACGGCTACACCTTC. Its protein product is CASSDPTGGGYGYTF.

Many counts were recorded for this clonotype. The chain links TRBV12-3 or TRBV12-4 to TRBJ2-1; TRBD1 might be the D (6 bases). V shed 7 bases and J shed 8 bases, with 21 bases lying between them. This CDR3 spans 15 amino acids. CDR3 residues: CASTDMGRGYHEQFF. CDR3 DNA: TGTGCCAGCACCGACATGGGCAGGGGTTATCATGAGCAGTTCTTC.

This clonotype came up many times. V gene TRBV29-1 combines with J gene TRBJ1-2; 8 nucleotides line up with TRBD1. The CDR3 contains 14 residues. CDR1 SQVTM and CDR2 ANQGSEA come from the germline V gene. V shed 1 base and J 6 bases; nucleotides not matched to a gene: 7. As DNA, the CDR3 is TGCAGCGTTGAAGCCGACAGGGGAATTAATGGCTACACCTTC. Translation: CSVEADRGINGYTF.

This chain uses TRBV6-8 with TRBJ2-3, with D perhaps matching TRBD1 or TRBD2 (6 bases each). The germline gives CDR1 MNHGY, CDR2 SAAAGT. V gave up 4 bases and J gave up 0 bases, with 20 bases separating them. This CDR3 has 18 amino acids. Here the CDR3 DNA reads TGTGCCAGCAGTTTCCCGGGGGCGACGCTGGAGAGCACAGATACGCAGTATTTT. Amino acid sequence: CASSFPGATLESTDTQYF.

J is TRBJ2-3 and V is TRBV2, with 7 bases fitting TRBD1. Germline values: CDR1 SNHLY, CDR2 FYNNEI. V was clipped by 8 bases and J by 4 bases; unmatched bases: 6. The CDR3 contains 13 residues. The CDR3 sequence: CASGAGGPDTQYF. In DNA form, the CDR3 reads TGTGCCAGCGGGGCAGGGGGTCCAGATACGCAGTATTTT.

The rearrangement joins TRBV7-3 to TRBJ2-2, with D perhaps matching TRBD1 (6 bases). The V end was cut by 6 bases, the J end by 2 bases, with 13 bases between. This CDR3 has 15 amino acids. Germline loops: CDR1 SGHTA, CDR2 FQGTGA. CDR3 DNA sequence: TGTGCCAGCAGACCTACAGGGAGCAACACCGGGGAGCTGTTTTTT. Translating it yields CASRPTGSNTGELFF.

The chain joins TRBV12-3 or TRBV12-4 to TRBJ2-5; D not resolved. There are 13 residues in the CDR3. V dropped 5 bases and J dropped 3 bases, with 10 bases sitting between them. CDR3 amino acids: CASSPGSKETQYF. The CDR3 bases are TGTGCCAGCAGTCCCGGGTCAAAAGAGACCCAGTACTTC.

The sample holds many counts of this clonotype. The CDR3 region is CASNPDRVGGYTF. The CDR3 DNA follows: TGCGCCAGCAACCCCGACAGGGTTGGTGGCTACACCTTC. The chain combines TRBV5-1 with TRBJ1-2, with 7 bases that match TRBD1. The germline V gene has CDR1 SGHRS and CDR2 YFSETQ. This CDR3 spans 13 amino acids. The J segment lost 7 bases and the V segment lost 6 bases, leaving 9 bases of the junction unmatched.

This clonotype occurred a few times. The chain is built from TRBV12-3 or TRBV12-4 and TRBJ1-1; D remains unclear. V lost 2 bases, J lost 6 bases, and 10 bases lay in between. CDR3 size: 13 residues. Here the CDR3 DNA reads TGTGCCAGCAGTTTATACAGCGGGGCTGAAGCTTTCTTT. Its translation is CASSLYSGAEAFF.

This clonotype was counted many times. The chain recombines TRBV5-1 with TRBJ2-6; unclear D gene. V was pared by 0 bases and J by 0 bases, with 7 bases between. Germline assignment: CDR1 SGHRS and CDR2 YFSETQ. CDR3 size: 16 residues. The CDR3 sequence is CASSLVVPSGANVLTF. The CDR3 DNA reads TGCGCCAGCAGCTTGGTTGTCCCCTCTGGGGCCAACGTCCTGACTTTC.

This clonotype showed up just a few times. Here the CDR3 reads CSAVPGQGWQPQHF. The CDR3 bases are TGCAGTGCTGTCCCGGGACAGGGTTGGCAGCCCCAGCATTTT. The chain has TRBV20-1 and TRBJ1-5; 9 bases line up with TRBD1. This CDR3 has 14 residues. The V segment lost 5 bases and the J segment 7 bases; nucleotides outside the gene matches: 9. Germline V gene data show CDR1 as DFQATT and CDR2 as SNEGSKA (reference sequence).

V is TRBV9 and J is TRBJ2-7; D is possibly TRBD1 or TRBD2 (5 bases each). Deletions cut 0 bases from V and 6 bases from J, with 10 bases between. The CDR3 is 13 amino acids. Looked up from germline, CDR1 is SGDLS and CDR2 is YYNGEE. The CDR3 DNA sequence: TGTGCCAGCAGCGTAGGATCGGGGACCGAGCAGTACTTC. This encodes CASSVGSGTEQYF.

The chain links TRBV2 to TRBJ1-4, with D perhaps matching TRBD1 (5 bases). V lost 10 bases and J 4 bases, leaving 13 bases between the germline ends. The CDR3 spans 13 residues. CDR1 and CDR2 (germline): SNHLY, FYNNEI. The CDR3: CAKWDGDNEKLFF. The CDR3, as DNA: TGTGCCAAATGGGACGGAGATAATGAAAAACTGTTTTTT. Complete variable domain (other parts from reference TRBV2 and TRBJ1-4): EPEVTQTPSHQVTQMGQEVILRCVPISNHLYFYWYRQILGQKVEFLVSFYNNEISEKSEIFDDQFSVERPDGSNFTLKIRSTKLEDSAMYFCAKWDGDNEKLFFGSGTQLSVL.

Points on this clonotype: Lacking the conserved final phenylalanine or tryptophan, this CDR3 likely reflects a read error. J is TRBJ2-1 and V is TRBV9; possibly TRBD1 for D (6 bases). V was shortened by 3 bases and J by 10 bases, with 17 bases between the two germline ends. Germline-derived CDR1 and CDR2 are SGDLS and YYNGEE. The CDR3 loop spans 14 amino acids. The CDR3 reads CASSDTQIQGEQFL. As DNA, the CDR3 is TGTGCCAGCAGCGATACCCAAATACAGGGAGAGCAGTTCTTA.

This clonotype was found a few times. The V gene is TRBV2, the J gene TRBJ2-1; tentative D call: TRBD1 (5 bases). The CDR3 contains 13 residues. CDR1 and CDR2 (germline): SNHLY, FYNNEI. The ends were cut back, 3 bases at V and 8 bases at J, with 11 bases in the middle. This CDR3 reads CASSEAGRDEQFF. In nucleotides, the CDR3 is TGTGCCAGCAGTGAGGCAGGGCGCGATGAGCAGTTCTTC.

The chain couples TRBV10-3 to TRBJ1-5; the D is unclear. This CDR3 spans 12 amino acids. Trimming shortened V by 2 bases and J by 12 bases, and 11 bases separated the two germline ends. Germline CDR1 ENHRY, CDR2 SYGVKD. As DNA, the CDR3 is TGTGCCATCAGTGAGGGTCGAACCGGCCAGCATTTT. It specifies CAISEGRTGQHF.

This chain joins TRBV2 and TRBJ2-5; 7 bases line up with TRBD1. CDR1 is SNHLY and CDR2 is FYNNEI in the germline V gene. The CDR3 sequence is 13 residues long. J was trimmed by 13 bases and V by 7 bases; bases with no gene match: 15. CDR3 sequence (DNA): TGTGCCAGCAACCTACAGGGGATCTACGAGCGGTACTTC. The encoded protein is CASNLQGIYERYF. Complete variable domain (other parts from reference TRBV2 and TRBJ2-5): EPEVTQTPSHQVTQMGQEVILRCVPISNHLYFYWYRQILGQKVEFLVSFYNNEISEKSEIFDDQFSVERPDGSNFTLKIRSTKLEDSAMYFCASNLQGIYERYFGPGTRLLVL.

J is TRBJ2-1 and V is TRBV5-1; 9 nucleotides agree with TRBD1. In germline, CDR1 is SGHRS, CDR2 YFSETQ. Trimming at V came to 5 bases and at J to 4 bases, leaving 10 bases not matched to a gene. CDR3 length: 16 residues. In DNA, the CDR3 is TGCGCCAGCAGGCCTCAGGCAGGGACAGGGTACAATGAGCAGTTCTTC. It encodes CASRPQAGTGYNEQFF.

This clonotype was counted between two and nine times. The V and J genes are TRBV9 and TRBJ2-1; possible D gene TRBD1, 6 bases. The V end lost 2 bases, the J end lost 6 bases, and 9 bases lay between the germline ends. The germline V gene encodes CDR1 SGDLS and CDR2 YYNGEE. CDR3 size: 13 residues. CDR3 sequence reads: CASSVRGGNEQFF. DNA for the CDR3: TGTGCCAGCAGCGTCAGGGGTGGCAATGAGCAGTTCTTC.

In its sample, this clonotype was seen a few times. The rearrangement uses TRBV7-2 and TRBJ1-1; D unclear. Between the trimmed V and J ends, which lost 5 bases and 0 bases, there was a span of 7 bases. The CDR3 has 13 residues. Germline V gene data show CDR1 as SGHTA and CDR2 as FQGNSA. The CDR3 nucleotides are TGTGCCAGCAGCGCAACAGTGAACACTGAAGCTTTCTTT. This translates into CASSATVNTEAFF.

The chain recombines TRBV20-1 with TRBJ2-7; possible D gene TRBD2, 7 bases. The CDR3 covers 14 residues. Trimming pared 3 bases from V and 7 bases from J, leaving 19 bases between. Germline V gene lookup returns CDR1 DFQATT and CDR2 SNEGSKA (reference sequence). CDR3: CSARLRGGVNEQYF. For the CDR3, the DNA is TGCAGTGCTAGGTTAAGGGGGGGAGTCAATGAGCAGTACTTC.

In this sample, this clonotype turned up a few times. The chain recombines TRBV5-1 with TRBJ2-4; D perhaps matches TRBD2 (6 bases). The germline gives CDR1 SGHRS, CDR2 YFSETQ. The germline V and J ends were trimmed by 1 base and 6 bases, with 14 bases remaining between them. This CDR3 has 15 residues. The CDR3 spells CASSLLAAEGNIQYF. The CDR3 bases are TGCGCCAGCAGCTTGTTAGCGGCCGAGGGAAACATTCAGTACTTC.